Described below is a single T cell receptor beta chain sequence and its context. Antigen specificity is unknown. The CDR3 loop spans 12 amino acids. Germline CDR1 reads SNHLY; CDR2 reads FYNNEI. Trimming took off 5 bases at V and 2 bases at J, with 4 bases between the two ends. The entry originates in a study of T cells in localized non-small cell lung cancer. Whole-study results and caveats: There was higher T cell clonality in uninvolved adjacent lung than in tumor, and it was highest there. Heterogeneity remains possible, as sequencing covered one tumor region only. Higher T cell density in the blood was associated with longer overall survival, whereas higher adjacent-lung clonality associated with shorter survival.

Produced via immunoSEQ multiplex PCR; TCRdb's table is partial and in-frame only. Of about 33,000 clones listed, roughly 78% are singletons. The starting material was peripheral blood, obtained before any cancer treatment. The chain joins TRBV2 to TRBJ1-3; D gene unclear. This TCR was recovered from a male donor aged 60 or older with stage III squamous cell lung carcinoma. CDR3 protein: CASSIAGNTIYF. For the CDR3, the DNA is TGTGCCAGCAGTATAGCTGGAAACACCATATATTTT.